This T cell receptor (beta chain) was captured by sequencing in a study of blood T cell repertoires in COVID-19. In the study overall: Donors in the United States, Italy and Spain gave samples during acute or convalescent COVID-19. From T cells, B-cell-depleted T cells, or PBMCs came the material, which was cDNA or gDNA.

Patients of the Seattle cohort, enrolled during active infection, were followed longitudinally. The authors' processing: Amplification from reference gene primers served as the basis for estimated nucleated cell counts. Using immunoSEQ multiplex PCR, the repertoire was profiled, and TCRdb retains in-frame clones only, with some absent. Clonal size and the V and J genes are those of that table, whereas D and trimming came from the DNA. The profile shows a few hundred thousand clones, 90% of them singletons. The V segment lost 5 bases and the J segment 5 bases; nucleotides outside the gene matches: 5. The germline V gene has CDR1 SGHVS and CDR2 FQNEAQ. CDR3 length: 14 amino acids.

The sequence was obtained from a woman aged 55-69 years with COVID-19, enrolled during active disease. The chain combines TRBV7-8 with TRBJ1-4; the match to TRBD1 covers 7 bases. Sample: peripheral blood. The CDR3 reads CASSETGLNEKLFF. CDR3 in DNA: TGTGCCAGCAGCGAGACAGGGCTCAATGAAAAACTGTTTTTT.